This section outlines one T cell receptor beta chain sequence together with its context. The data stem from a study of cytomegalovirus exposure and HLA in healthy donors. With 5 bases removed from V and 4 bases from J, the gap between germline ends came to 21 bases. CDR3 length: 16 residues. The germline CDR1 and CDR2 sequences are SGHAT and FQNNGV. The PCR made use of 60 Vbeta and 13 Jbeta primers. Generated by immunoSEQ multiplex PCR, the TCRdb table keeps only in-frame clones and is missing some. This table holds around 200,000 clones, about 80% found once. The chain has TRBV11-2 and TRBJ2-7; a weak D match, TRBD1 (6 bases). Sequencing was carried out using PBMCs. The TCR sequence derives from a male donor in good health and CMV-seronegative. For the CDR3, the DNA is TGTGCCAGCAGCCCCCGGACAGAAAGAACTCTTTACGAGCAGTACTTC. Protein sequence: CASSPRTERTLYEQYF.